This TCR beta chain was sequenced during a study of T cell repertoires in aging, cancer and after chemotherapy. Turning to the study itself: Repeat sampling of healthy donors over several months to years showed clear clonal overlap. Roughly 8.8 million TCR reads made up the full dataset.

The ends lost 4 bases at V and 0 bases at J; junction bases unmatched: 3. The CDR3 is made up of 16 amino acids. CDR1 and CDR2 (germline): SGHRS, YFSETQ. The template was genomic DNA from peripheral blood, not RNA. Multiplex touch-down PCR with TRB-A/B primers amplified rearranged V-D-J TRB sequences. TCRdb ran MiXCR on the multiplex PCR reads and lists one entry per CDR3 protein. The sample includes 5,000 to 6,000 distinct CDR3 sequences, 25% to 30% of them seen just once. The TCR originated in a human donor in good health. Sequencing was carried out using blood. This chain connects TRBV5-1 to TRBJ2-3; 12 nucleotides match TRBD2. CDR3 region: CASSGGLAGSTDTQYF. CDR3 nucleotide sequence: TGCGCCAGCAGCGGCGGACTAGCGGGAAGCACAGATACGCAGTATTTT.